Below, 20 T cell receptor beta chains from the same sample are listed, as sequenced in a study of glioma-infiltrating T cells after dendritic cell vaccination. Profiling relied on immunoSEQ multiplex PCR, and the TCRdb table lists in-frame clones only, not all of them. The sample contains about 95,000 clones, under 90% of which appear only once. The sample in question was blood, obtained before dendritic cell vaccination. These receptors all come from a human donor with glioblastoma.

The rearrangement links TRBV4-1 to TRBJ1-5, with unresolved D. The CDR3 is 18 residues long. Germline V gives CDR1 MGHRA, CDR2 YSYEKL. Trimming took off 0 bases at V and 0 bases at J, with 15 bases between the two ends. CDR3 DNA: TGCGCCAGCAGCCAAGATGGCGCAGGAGACTATAGCAATCAGCCCCAGCATTTT. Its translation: CASSQDGAGDYSNQPQHF.

In DNA, the CDR3 is TGTGCCAGTCGAGGGGGGGCTACAGATACGCAGTATTTT. Translating it yields CASRGGATDTQYF. The chain carries TRBV7-2 and TRBJ2-3; D may be TRBD2 (7 bases). CDR1 is SGHTA, CDR2 FQGNSA, per germline. This CDR3 spans 13 amino acids. V was pared by 9 bases and J by 3 bases, with 13 bases between.

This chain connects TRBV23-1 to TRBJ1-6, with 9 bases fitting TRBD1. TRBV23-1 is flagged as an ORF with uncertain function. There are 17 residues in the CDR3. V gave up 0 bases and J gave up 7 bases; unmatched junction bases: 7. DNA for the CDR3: TGCGCCAGCAGTCAATCATGTCGGACAGGGGTAAATTCACCCCTCCACTTT. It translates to CASSQSCRTGVNSPLHF.

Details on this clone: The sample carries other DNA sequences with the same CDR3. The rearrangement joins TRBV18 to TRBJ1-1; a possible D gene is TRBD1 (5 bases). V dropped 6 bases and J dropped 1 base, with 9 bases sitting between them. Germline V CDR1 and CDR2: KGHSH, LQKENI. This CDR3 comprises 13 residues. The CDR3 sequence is CASSPQGNTEAFF. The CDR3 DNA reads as TGTGCCAGCTCCCCCCAGGGGAACACTGAAGCTTTCTTT.

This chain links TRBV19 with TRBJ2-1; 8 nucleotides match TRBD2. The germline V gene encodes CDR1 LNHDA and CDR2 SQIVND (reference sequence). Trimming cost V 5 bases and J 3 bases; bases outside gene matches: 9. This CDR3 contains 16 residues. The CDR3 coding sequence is TGTGCCAGTAGTGACTATAAGCGGGGGTTCTACAATGAGCAGTTCTTC. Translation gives CASSDYKRGFYNEQFF.

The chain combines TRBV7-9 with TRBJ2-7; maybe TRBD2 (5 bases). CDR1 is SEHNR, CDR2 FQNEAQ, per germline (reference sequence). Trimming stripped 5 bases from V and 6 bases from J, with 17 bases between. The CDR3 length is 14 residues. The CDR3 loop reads CASSITDGVGEQYF. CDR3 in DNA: TGTGCCAGCAGCATCACGGACGGGGTGGGCGAGCAGTACTTC.

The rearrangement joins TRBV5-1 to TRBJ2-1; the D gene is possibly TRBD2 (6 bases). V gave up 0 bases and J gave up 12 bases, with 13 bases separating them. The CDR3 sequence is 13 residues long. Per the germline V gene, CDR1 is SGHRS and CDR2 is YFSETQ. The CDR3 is CASSLVGGSGQFF. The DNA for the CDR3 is TGCGCCAGCAGCTTGGTTGGGGGGTCGGGGCAGTTCTTC.

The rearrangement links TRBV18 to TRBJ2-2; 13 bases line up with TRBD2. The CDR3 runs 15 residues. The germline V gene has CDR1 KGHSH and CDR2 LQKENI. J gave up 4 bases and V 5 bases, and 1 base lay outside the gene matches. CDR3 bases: TGTGCCAGCTCAGGACTAGCGGGAGTCACCGGGGAGCTGTTTTTT. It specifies CASSGLAGVTGELFF.

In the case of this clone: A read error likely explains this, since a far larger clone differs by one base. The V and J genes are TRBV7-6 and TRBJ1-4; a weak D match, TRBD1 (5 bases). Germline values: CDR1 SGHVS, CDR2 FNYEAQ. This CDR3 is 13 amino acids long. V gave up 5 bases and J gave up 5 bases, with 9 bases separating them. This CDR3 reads CASSPRGNEKLFF. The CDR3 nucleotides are TGTGCCAGCAGCCCCCGGGGGAATGAAAAACTGTTTTTT.

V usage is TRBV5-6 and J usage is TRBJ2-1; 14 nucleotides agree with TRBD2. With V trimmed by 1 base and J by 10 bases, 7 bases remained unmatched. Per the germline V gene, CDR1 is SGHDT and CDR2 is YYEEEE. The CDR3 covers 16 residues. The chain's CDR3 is CASSLRRLAGGMEQFF. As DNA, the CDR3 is TGTGCCAGCAGCTTGAGGCGACTAGCGGGAGGGATGGAGCAGTTCTTC.

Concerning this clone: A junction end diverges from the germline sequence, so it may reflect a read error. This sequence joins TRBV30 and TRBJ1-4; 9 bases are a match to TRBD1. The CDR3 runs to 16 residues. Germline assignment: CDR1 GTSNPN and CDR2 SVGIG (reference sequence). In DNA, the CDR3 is TGTGTCTGGAGTGTCCCGGGACAGGGAGATAATGAAAAACTGTTTTTT. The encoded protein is CVWSVPGQGDNEKLFF.

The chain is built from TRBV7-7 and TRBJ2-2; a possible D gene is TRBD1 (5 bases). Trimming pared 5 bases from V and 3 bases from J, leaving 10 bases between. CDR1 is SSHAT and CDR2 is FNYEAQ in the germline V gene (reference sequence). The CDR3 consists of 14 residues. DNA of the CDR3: TGTGCCAGCAGCCCCGTAGGGGACACCGGGGAGCTGTTTTTT. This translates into CASSPVGDTGELFF.

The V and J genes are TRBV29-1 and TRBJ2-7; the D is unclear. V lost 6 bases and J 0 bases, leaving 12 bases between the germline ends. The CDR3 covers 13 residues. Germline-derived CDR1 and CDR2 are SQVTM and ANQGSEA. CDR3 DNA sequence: TGCAGCGTCCCCACGGGTTCCTCCTACGAGCAGTACTTC. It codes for CSVPTGSSYEQYF.

DNA of the CDR3: TGTGCCAGCAGTTTCTCGGTGGGAGGGGACTATGGCTACACCTTC. It encodes CASSFSVGGDYGYTF. The chain combines TRBV27 with TRBJ1-2; possible D gene TRBD1, 5 bases. V lost 3 bases and J 3 bases, leaving 14 bases between the germline ends. Looked up from germline, CDR1 is MNHEY and CDR2 is SMNVEV (reference sequence). The CDR3 is 15 amino acids.

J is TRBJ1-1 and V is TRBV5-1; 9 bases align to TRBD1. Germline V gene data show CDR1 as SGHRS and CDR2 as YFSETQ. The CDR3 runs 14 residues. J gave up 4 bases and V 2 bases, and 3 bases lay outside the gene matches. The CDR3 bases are TGCGCCAGCAGCTTACAGGGGGCCGTCACTGAAGCTTTCTTT. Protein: CASSLQGAVTEAFF.

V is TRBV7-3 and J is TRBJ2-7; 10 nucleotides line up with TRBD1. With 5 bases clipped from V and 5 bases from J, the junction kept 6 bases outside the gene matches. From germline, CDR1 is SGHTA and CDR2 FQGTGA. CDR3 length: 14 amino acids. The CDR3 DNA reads TGTGCCAGCAGCCGCACCGGGACAGGGGACGAGCAGTACTTC. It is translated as CASSRTGTGDEQYF.

CDR3 sequence reads: CASRRDPASIQYF. Written as DNA, the CDR3 is TGTGCCAGCAGGCGGGACCCAGCGAGCATTCAGTACTTC. The chain couples TRBV6-1 to TRBJ2-4; maybe TRBD2 (6 bases). The CDR3 consists of 13 residues. CDR1 is MNHNS and CDR2 is SASEGT in the germline V gene. V was cut by 6 bases and J by 9 bases, with 15 bases left in between.

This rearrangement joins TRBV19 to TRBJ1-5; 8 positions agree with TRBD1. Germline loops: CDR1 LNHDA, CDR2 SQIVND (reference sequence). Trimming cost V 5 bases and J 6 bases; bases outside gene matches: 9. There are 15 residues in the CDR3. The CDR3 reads CASSARDRYVQPQHF. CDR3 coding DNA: TGTGCCAGTAGTGCCAGGGACAGGTATGTTCAGCCCCAGCATTTT.

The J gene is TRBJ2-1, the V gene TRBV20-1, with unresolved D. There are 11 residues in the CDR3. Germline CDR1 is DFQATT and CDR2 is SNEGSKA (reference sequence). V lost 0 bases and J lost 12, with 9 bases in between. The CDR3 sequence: CSAREAGLQFF. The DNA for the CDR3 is TGCAGTGCTAGAGAGGCTGGGCTGCAGTTCTTC.

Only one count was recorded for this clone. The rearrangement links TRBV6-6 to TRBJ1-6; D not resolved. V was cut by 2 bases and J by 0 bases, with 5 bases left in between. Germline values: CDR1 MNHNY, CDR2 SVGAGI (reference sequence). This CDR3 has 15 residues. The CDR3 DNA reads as TGTGCCAGCAGTTACGGGAGCTCCTATAATTCACCCCTCCACTTT. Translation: CASSYGSSYNSPLHF.